The entry below describes one T cell receptor (beta chain). Its antigen is unknown. No qualities accompany the bases; no much larger clone lies one base away. The data originate from a study of cytomegalovirus exposure and HLA in healthy donors listed by TCRdb under 2017. About the full investigation: An earlier analysis of approximately 550 of the donors reported about 250 Gb of sequence data and 100 million to 130 million unique TCR beta sequences from about 180 million T cells. The study profiled the T cell repertoires of about 640 subjects by immunosequencing and related them to cytomegalovirus serostatus. A later genetic analysis took genome-wide SNP genotypes for about 55% of the roughly 700 donors and used that subset as a discovery cohort. Among the roughly 400 genotyped donors, around 81% belonged to the genetic ancestry cluster associated with self-reported Caucasian donors. To study patterns of TCR occurrence, a later analysis re-analyzed previously published TCR beta repertoires from just over 650 donors and added high-resolution HLA genotyping. The number of typed donors differed by locus: about 629-640 for A, B, C, DRB1 and DQB1; 522 for DQA1; about 600 for DPA1; and roughly 450 for DPB1. Every discovery cohort repertoire had been produced on one sequencing platform. In addition to the first cohort of approximately 650 subjects, a separate validation cohort of approximately 110 different subjects was used. The study aimed to test whether signatures of past pathogen exposure could be identified by cataloging public T cell receptors. Rather than drawing on any new phenotypic data, the later analysis identified candidate immune exposures from TCR beta sequences and the way those sequences occurred across donors. Five DR-DQ haplotypes were treated as single units for association and clustering because of strong linkage in the cohort. In an earlier analysis of 587 of the donors, high-throughput TCR beta sequencing was used to judge whether each TCR beta V gene segment behaved as functional or pseudogenic. High-throughput TCR immunosequencing, statistical association of individual TCRs with disease status, and machine learning were combined to predict cytomegalovirus infection status. HLA typing included class I and class II loci at four-digit resolution. Roughly 300 gigabases of sequencing data and 80 million or so unique TCR sequences were included in an early release covering 500 to 750 HLA-typed donors. Among about 410 genotyped donors of the cohort, an average of roughly 230,000 unique TCR beta nucleotide sequences was sequenced per donor, of which roughly 17% were non-productive. Donor age, sex, ethnicity and CMV serostatus were compiled together with the repertoire data.

Library preparation employed the immunoSEQ multiplex PCR assay. The multiplex PCR relied on a mix of 60 forward primers for TCR Vbeta segments and 13 reverse primers for TCR Jbeta segments. A multiplex PCR assay on genomic DNA amplified the CDR3 region of rearranged TCR beta genes. Amplified TCR beta libraries were sequenced as 87-base-pair reads on the Illumina HiSeq System. The paper's processing steps were these. A later analysis tallied roughly 76 million unique TCR beta chains across the 666 repertoires, and approximately 12 million of those chains were shared by two or more donors. Raw reads were error-corrected and collapsed into unique sequences by a nearest-neighbor algorithm in which closely related sequences were merged to remove PCR and sequencing errors. To assign V, D and J gene segments, CDR3 sequences were aligned to IMGT reference sequences. For a sequence to be retained, a match of at least six nucleotides was required to both a V gene segment and a J gene segment. A rearrangement counted as productive if the CDR3 had no stop codons and remained in frame with V and J, and every other rearrangement counted as non-productive. CDR3 was defined according to IMGT convention as the region running from the second conserved V-encoded cysteine to the conserved J-encoded phenylalanine. Sequences without an unambiguous match to a single V gene segment were excluded from the earlier analysis of about 600 of the donors. In an earlier analysis of 450 to 700 of the donors, V segments were called functional above 56.7% productive rearrangements and were called segregating when the between-donor standard deviation exceeded 5%. A statistical classification framework was developed to diagnose cytomegalovirus status using the catalog of TCR beta chain sequences. In a later analysis, V and J genes were assigned by comparing TCR nucleotide sequences against IMGT/GENE-DB human TR gene sequences. Using the TCRdist pipeline, a later analysis assigned CDR3 sequences along with most-parsimonious VDJ recombination scenarios. In a later analysis, each TCR beta chain was defined by its CDR3 amino acid sequence together with its V-gene family, and reads lacking a unique V-gene family were excluded. In a later analysis, 450 to 600 highly shared, low-generation-probability nucleotide sequences were removed to address suspected cross-contamination and a sequencing artifact. In a later analysis, a clonal expansion index was calculated for each public chain from normalized within-repertoire ranks of inferred template counts. A later analysis computed generation probabilities with a VDJ recombination model fitted to out-of-frame rearrangements, and checked the results against IGoR. In a later analysis, TCR-TCR, TCR-HLA and TCR-CMV co-occurrence was scored with hypergeometric tests, and a repertoire-size bias correction was applied to TCR pairs. To estimate false discovery rates, a later analysis permuted the HLA or CMV assignments 20 times. In a later analysis, co-occurring TCRs were grouped using DBSCAN, and TCRdist sequence similarity was added for clustering within HLA-allele-positive subsets. Co-occurrence clustering excluded repertoires with fewer than 30,000 or more than 120,000 public chains, plus five with anomalous nucleotide sharing. TCRdb obtained this table from immuneACCESS and retained in-frame rearrangements with V and J assigned. These tables miss some clones; where compared with another copy, unresolved V genes account for less than half of the shortfall, and the remainder is unexplained. V, J and clone size are taken as reported in that table, and D and trimming were inferred from the DNA itself. The sample contains around 150,000 clones, about three quarters of them found a single time. The ten largest clones represent roughly 2% of the sample.

The germline V gene encodes CDR1 SGDLS and CDR2 YYNGEE. Counted from cysteine to phenylalanine, this CDR3 has 17 amino acids. Only the CDR3 part of the read is kept: 51 bases, read in frame from the first base. Relative to germline, V is 0 bases shorter and J is 0 bases shorter, with 14 bases between their ends. General study outcomes and caveats: The classifier was reported to diagnose cytomegalovirus status with high specificity and sensitivity in both the original cohort and the validation cohort. When HLA alleles, especially DR and DQ, strongly co-occurred, TCR associations were difficult to assign to individual alleles. A few of the identified cytomegalovirus-associated TCR beta chains were confirmed in vitro to be specific for cytomegalovirus antigens. HLA typing was unavailable for some donors at each locus, so association tests used only the typed subset. Presence/absence analyses assumed roughly uniform sequencing depth across donors, an assumption that may not hold. A further reported finding was that TCR beta sequences accurately predicted the HLA-A and HLA-B alleles for most subjects in the first cohort. The study listed 164 TCR beta chains as associated with cytomegalovirus. A later analysis associated approximately 17,000 TCR beta sequences with specific HLA alleles at a false discovery rate of 0.05. In a later analysis, TCR association rates were found to vary across HLA loci, with the most associated TCRs seen for DRB1 alleles and the fewest for HLA-C alleles. A later analysis found that most CMV-associated TCR beta chains appeared HLA-restricted, with HLA associations seemingly driven largely by CMV exposure. Across donors, most TCR sequences were observed very rarely, whereas some public TCRs were present in many individuals. An association between a missense DCLRE1C variant and V-gene and J-gene trimming of TCR beta chains was found in a later genetic analysis and replicated in an independent cohort. A later analysis found that HLA-associated TCR beta chains were more clonally expanded and had lower generation probabilities than equally common non-associated chains. The authors suggested that the approach could potentially be generalized to other disease states and immunological phenotypes. Correlated functional status among segregating V segments might be attributable to linkage disequilibrium, but an unknown experimental factor could not be ruled out. Because the 87-base-pair reads could not distinguish some IMGT-functional V segments, including TRBV6-2 and TRBV6-3, those segments were excluded. According to a later analysis, parvovirus B19, influenza, CMV and Epstein-Barr virus appeared linked to several top co-occurrence clusters. This cohort had only TCR beta chains sequenced, and the lack of alpha or paired-chain data limited which features could be detected. An earlier analysis of several hundred of the donors showed that most TCR beta V segments appeared in productive rearrangements either about 87% or about 30% of the time, which broadly matched IMGT annotations. A later genetic analysis reported fewer N-insertions in productive TCRs among donors in an Asian-associated ancestry cluster than the roughly 690-donor mean. A cluster of highly shared sequence variants was judged likely to represent a technical artifact of the sequencing pipeline. The earlier analysis of approximately 560 of the donors excluded approximately 17 rarely observed V segments, including chromosome 9 orphons, because counts were too low. CMV serostatus was the only immune exposure information available for the cohort.

The cohort consisted of 666 healthy bone marrow donors. At the time of sampling, all cohort members were nominally healthy, though unrecorded immune exposures were likely present. The donor was CMV seronegative and belonged to the group of over 350 seronegative cohort members. A peripheral blood sample was collected from each donor, and TCR beta sequencing was performed on peripheral blood mononuclear cells. Genomic DNA was extracted from the blood cell samples with the Qiagen DNeasy Blood Extraction Kit. This TCR was sampled from a female donor in good health and CMV-seronegative. Here the chain combines TRBV9 and TRBJ2-3; the D gene is perhaps TRBD1, on 6 matching bases. The sequenced sample was PBMCs. The encoded CDR3 is CASSVGVPDRSTDTQYF. The sequenced DNA: TGTGCCAGCAGCGTAGGTGTTCCGGACAGAAGCACAGATACGCAGTATTTT. Reference TRBV9 and TRBJ2-3 proteins supply the regions before and after the CDR3; the full variable domain is: DSGVTQTPKHLITATGQRVTLRCSPRSGDLSVYWYQQSLDQGLQFLIQYYNGEERAKGNILERFSAQQFPDLHSELNLSSLELGDSALYFCASSVGVPDRSTDTQYFGPGTRLTVL.